The 23 T cell receptor beta chains below were found in one sample sequenced in a study of T cell repertoires in cytomegalovirus infection. TCRdb analysed the reads with MiXCR anew, one entry per CDR3 protein. The profile shows 200,000 to 300,000 distinct CDR3 sequences, approximately 10% of them singletons. Sequenced sample: PBMCs. These receptors came from a human donor in good health (CMV status not recorded). Some clones in this sample may be carry-over from other donors' samples.

This clonotype appeared a few times. The chain is built from TRBV7-6 and TRBJ2-7; D remains ambiguous. In germline, CDR1 is SGHVS, CDR2 FNYEAQ. V gave up 0 bases and J gave up 2 bases, with 11 bases separating them. The CDR3 covers 15 residues. As DNA, the CDR3 is TGTGCCAGCAGCTTAGCTGGAGATCGCACCTACGAGCAGTACTTC. Its translation is CASSLAGDRTYEQYF. Full variable domain (missing parts from reference TRBV7-6 and TRBJ2-7): GAGVSQSPRYKVTKRGQDVALRCDPISGHVSLYWYRQALGQGPEFLTYFNYEAQQDKSGLPNDRFSAERPEGSISTLTIQRTEQRDSAMYRCASSLAGDRTYEQYFGPGTRLTVT.

This clonotype was seen at least ten times. J is TRBJ2-7 and V is TRBV7-2; TRBD2 matches 8 bases. CDR1 and CDR2 (germline): SGHTA, FQGNSA. Trimming cost V 3 bases and J 5 bases; bases outside gene matches: 15. The CDR3 is 17 amino acids. The CDR3 DNA reads as TGTGCCAGCAGCTTTGGTGGGGGCGCGGGAGGAATGGACGAGCAGTACTTC. It encodes CASSFGGGAGGMDEQYF.

Only a few counts were recorded for this clonotype. This chain uses TRBV6-1 with TRBJ2-1; D may be TRBD2 (6 bases). The CDR3 extends over 11 amino acids. V was trimmed by 6 bases and J by 10 bases, leaving 10 bases between them. The germline V gene has CDR1 MNHNS and CDR2 SASEGT. DNA of the CDR3: TGTGCCAGCAGGGGAAGCGGGGAGCAGTTCTTC. Its protein is CASRGSGEQFF.

The chain joins TRBV15 to TRBJ2-3, with 7 bases aligning to TRBD2. CDR1 and CDR2 (germline): LNHNV, YYDKDF (reference sequence). Trimming took 2 bases from V and 2 from J; bases not matched to a gene: 7. The CDR3 runs to 16 residues. CDR3 loop: CATSRSGLGNTDTQYF. The CDR3, as DNA: TGTGCCACCAGCAGATCCGGACTAGGAAACACAGATACGCAGTATTTT.

There are many counts of this clonotype. The rearrangement uses TRBV7-2 and TRBJ1-3, with TRBD1 identical over 7 bases. Per the germline V gene, CDR1 is SGHTA and CDR2 is FQGNSA. J gave up 4 bases and V 3 bases, and 9 bases lay outside the gene matches. The CDR3 loop spans 16 amino acids. The CDR3 DNA reads as TGTGCCAGCAGCTTGGCAGGAGGGGGCATCGGAAACACCATATATTTT. Amino acid sequence: CASSLAGGGIGNTIYF. Complete variable domain (other parts from reference TRBV7-2 and TRBJ1-3): GAGVSQSPSNKVTEKGKDVELRCDPISGHTALYWYRQSLGQGLEFLIYFQGNSAPDKSGLPSDRFSAERTGGSVSTLTIQRTQQEDSAVYLCASSLAGGGIGNTIYFGEGSWLTVV.

At least ten counts were recorded for this clonotype. The chain links TRBV7-2 to TRBJ1-5, with 9 nucleotides matching TRBD1. In germline, CDR1 is SGHTA, CDR2 FQGNSA. Trimming removed 5 bases from V and 6 bases from J; junction bases left unmatched: 8. There are 15 residues in the CDR3. This chain's CDR3 is CASSPGTGLSQPQHF. CDR3 coding DNA: TGTGCCAGCAGCCCAGGGACAGGGTTAAGTCAGCCCCAGCATTTT.

This clonotype came up many times. The V and J genes are TRBV7-8 and TRBJ2-1; 9 bases are shared with TRBD2. J gave up 5 bases and V 1 base, and 6 bases lay outside the gene matches. The CDR3 covers 16 residues. Per the germline V gene, CDR1 is SGHVS and CDR2 is FQNEAQ. CDR3 in amino acids: CASSLVRGRGNNEQFF. The CDR3 bases are TGTGCCAGCAGCTTAGTTCGCGGGAGGGGTAACAATGAGCAGTTCTTC.

This clonotype has a count of ten or more. The J gene is TRBJ1-1, the V gene TRBV7-2, with unresolved D. V lost 3 bases and J 6 bases, leaving 5 bases between the germline ends. Germline CDR1 is SGHTA and CDR2 is FQGNSA. This CDR3 has 11 amino acids. In nucleotides, the CDR3 is TGTGCCAGCAGCTTTACACCTGAAGCTTTCTTT. This gives the protein CASSFTPEAFF. The entire variable domain, with the rest obtained from reference TRBV7-2 and TRBJ1-1, is as follows: GAGVSQSPSNKVTEKGKDVELRCDPISGHTALYWYRQSLGQGLEFLIYFQGNSAPDKSGLPSDRFSAERTGGSVSTLTIQRTQQEDSAVYLCASSFTPEAFFGQGTRLTVV.

The table lists this clonotype with many counts. The V gene is TRBV6-2 or TRBV6-3, the J gene TRBJ2-6, with D unresolved. Germline loops: CDR1 MNHEY, CDR2 SVGEGT. Trimming cost V 5 bases and J 4 bases, with 12 bases left between them. This CDR3 is 15 amino acids long. This chain's CDR3 is CASSTTARGANVLTF. CDR3 sequence (DNA): TGTGCCAGCAGTACGACTGCGAGAGGGGCCAACGTCCTGACTTTC.

This clonotype showed up many times. This chain joins TRBV20-1 and TRBJ2-1, with D perhaps TRBD2 (7 bases). Per the germline V gene, CDR1 is DFQATT and CDR2 is SNEGSKA (reference sequence). V shed 5 bases and J shed 7 bases, with 18 bases lying between them. CDR3 length equals 14 residues. CDR3 residues: CSALRGGDLNEQFF. In DNA, the CDR3 is TGCAGTGCTCTTAGGGGGGGAGATTTAAATGAGCAGTTCTTC.

This clonotype was seen at least ten times. The rearrangement uses TRBV28 and TRBJ2-3; 9 nucleotides line up with TRBD1. CDR3 length: 17 amino acids. The germline V gene encodes CDR1 MDHEN and CDR2 SYDVKM. The V and J ends lost 6 bases and 2 bases, in that order; junction bases with no gene match: 12. Here the CDR3 reads CASRSLDRGVLTDTQYF. The CDR3 DNA reads TGTGCCAGCAGATCTCTGGACAGGGGTGTCCTCACAGATACGCAGTATTTT.

The chain combines TRBV14 with TRBJ1-1; D not certain. There are 15 residues in the CDR3. Germline-derived CDR1 and CDR2 are SGHDN and FVKESK. V gave up 1 base and J gave up 0 bases, with 9 bases separating them. CDR3 bases: TGTGCCAGCAGCCAAGTGGCCCACTTGAACACTGAAGCTTTCTTT. This encodes CASSQVAHLNTEAFF.

This clonotype came up many times. The gene calls are TRBV29-1 and TRBJ2-3; TRBD1 is a possible D gene (6 bases). The CDR3 has 12 amino acids. Trimming stripped 4 bases from V and 4 bases from J, with 9 bases between. The germline CDR1 and CDR2 sequences are SQVTM and ANQGSEA. CDR3 coding DNA: TGCAGCGTTGGGGGGACATCAGATACGCAGTATTTT. Translated, it gives CSVGGTSDTQYF.

This clonotype was recorded many times. This sequence joins TRBV7-2 and TRBJ1-6; perhaps TRBD1 as D (5 bases). The CDR3 sequence is 18 residues long. Germline CDR1 SGHTA, CDR2 FQGNSA. Trimming took off 4 bases at V and 0 bases at J, with 16 bases between the two ends. The CDR3 bases are TGTGCCAGCAGCTGGGGCTTGGGGCGGAACTCCTATAATTCACCCCTCCACTTT. This gives the protein CASSWGLGRNSYNSPLHF.

The chain links TRBV19 to TRBJ1-1; no definite D call. V was cut by 6 bases and J by 1 base, with 12 bases left in between. CDR3 size: 14 residues. Germline V gives CDR1 LNHDA, CDR2 SQIVND (reference sequence). CDR3 nucleotides: TGTGCCAGTAGGTCGGGAATATGGAACACTGAAGCTTTCTTT. This codes for CASRSGIWNTEAFF. Variable domain in full (rest from reference TRBV19 and TRBJ1-1): DGGITQSPKYLFRKEGQNVTLSCEQNLNHDAMYWYRQDPGQGLRLIYYSQIVNDFQKGDIAEGYSVSREKKESFPLTVTSAQKNPTAFYLCASRSGIWNTEAFFGQGTRLTVV.

This clonotype showed up many times. The chain has TRBV7-9 and TRBJ2-6; D perhaps matches TRBD2 (5 bases). V gave up 1 base and J gave up 4 bases, with 17 bases separating them. The CDR3 is 18 residues long. Germline values: CDR1 SEHNR, CDR2 FQNEAQ (reference sequence). The CDR3 DNA is TGTGCCAGCAGCTTAGTTCAAGAGGGTGCTGACGGGGCCAACGTCCTGACTTTC. It translates to CASSLVQEGADGANVLTF.

The chain recombines TRBV29-1 with TRBJ1-1; TRBD1 aligns across 7 bases. Germline V gene data show CDR1 as SQVTM and CDR2 as ANQGSEA. CDR3 length: 13 residues. V lost 6 bases, J lost 0 bases, and 4 bases stayed unmatched. The DNA of the CDR3 is TGCAGCGTAATGGGACAGTTGAACACTGAAGCTTTCTTT. Translation: CSVMGQLNTEAFF. The whole variable domain, remainder taken from reference TRBV29-1 and TRBJ1-1, is SAVISQKPSRDICQRGTSLTIQCQVDSQVTMMFWYRQQPGQSLTLIATANQGSEATYESGFVIDKFPISRPNLTFSTLTVSNMSPEDSSIYLCSVMGQLNTEAFFGQGTRLTVV.

In its sample, this clonotype was seen many times. This chain links TRBV29-1 with TRBJ1-5, with D perhaps TRBD1 (5 bases). Germline CDR1 SQVTM, CDR2 ANQGSEA. The CDR3 contains 13 residues. The CDR3 DNA sequence: TGCACCCGGGGGTCGTATAGCAATCAGCCCCAGCATTTT. Its translation: CTRGSYSNQPQHF. Using reference TRBV29-1 and TRBJ1-5 for the parts outside the CDR3, the full variable domain is SAVISQKPSRDICQRGTSLTIQCQVDSQVTMMFWYRQQPGQSLTLIATANQGSEATYESGFVIDKFPISRPNLTFSTLTVSNMSPEDSSIYLCTRGSYSNQPQHFGDGTRLSIL.

Ten or more counts support this clonotype. V usage is TRBV7-2 and J usage is TRBJ1-2; 7 bases line up with TRBD1. Trimming cost V 2 bases and J 8 bases; bases outside gene matches: 14. CDR1 and CDR2 from the germline V gene are SGHTA and FQGNSA. The CDR3 loop spans 16 amino acids. The CDR3 bases are TGTGCCAGCAGCTTAACAAGCGGACAGGCTGCTGGAGGCTACACCTTC. It encodes CASSLTSGQAAGGYTF.

This clonotype was detected ten times or more. This rearrangement joins TRBV7-2 to TRBJ2-1; possibly TRBD1 or TRBD2 for D (6 bases each). Germline values: CDR1 SGHTA, CDR2 FQGNSA. There are 15 residues in the CDR3. V was trimmed by 5 bases and J by 10 bases, leaving 21 bases between them. CDR3 protein: CASSTDSSRGGEQFF. CDR3 nucleotides: TGTGCCAGCAGCACGGACTCCTCCCGAGGGGGGGAGCAGTTCTTC.

This chain uses TRBV3-1 with TRBJ1-2, with 8 positions matching TRBD1. The germline CDR1 and CDR2 sequences are LGHDT and YNNKEL (reference sequence). The V segment lost 1 base and the J segment 6 bases; nucleotides outside the gene matches: 1. The CDR3 loop spans 13 amino acids. In DNA, the CDR3 is TGTGCCAGCAGCCAAGGGACAGGGCATGGCTACACCTTC. Translation: CASSQGTGHGYTF.

The genes are TRBV5-1 and TRBJ2-3; D remains unclear. This CDR3 spans 9 amino acids. Germline V gene sequence: CDR1 SGHRS, CDR2 YFSETQ. Between the trimmed V and J ends, which lost 6 bases and 4 bases, there was a span of 0 bases. The CDR3 region has the DNA TGCGCCAGCACAGATACGCAGTATTTT. Translated, it gives CASTDTQYF.

This clonotype was detected many times. The chain carries TRBV7-2 and TRBJ2-7; D ambiguous. Germline V gene data show CDR1 as SGHTA and CDR2 as FQGNSA. Trimming took 5 bases from V and 7 from J, leaving 15 bases between them. The CDR3 runs 13 residues. The CDR3 protein is CASSAYFQEEQYF. The CDR3 DNA sequence: TGTGCCAGCAGCGCCTACTTCCAGGAAGAGCAGTACTTC.